The rows below give T cell receptor beta chains drawn from one sample of a study of vaccination and CD4 T cells after COVID-19. TCRdb re-called the PCR reads through MiXCR, storing one row per CDR3 protein. The sample consists of 10,000 to 15,000 distinct CDR3 sequences, approximately 83% of them appearing once. These TCRs are of unknown antigen specificity. Input material: CD4+ T cells from blood, cultured in vitro. The origin of the receptors is a human donor who had recovered from COVID-19. Each CDR3 is given without its conserved first and last residue. D genes are given only for firm matches.

ASSSWTASSTDTQY	TRBJ2-3	TRBV7-9	.
SARYGGDYT	TRBJ1-2	TRBV20-1	.
SAQITGAYQPQH	TRBJ1-5	TRBV20-1	TRBD1
ASRPSGGYNEQF	TRBJ2-1	TRBV2	TRBD2
ASSEAVWDRTSYNSPLH	TRBJ1-6	TRBV6-1	.
ASSFSGGSDTQY	TRBJ2-3	TRBV11-2	TRBD2
ATRTGLLRNYGYT	TRBJ1-2	TRBV15	.
ASSESPGGVTDTQY	TRBJ2-3	TRBV25-1	.
ASSGTGSRGEQY	TRBJ2-7	TRBV5-1	TRBD1
ASRQETQY	TRBJ2-5	TRBV28	.
ASRQNPTGELF	TRBJ2-2	TRBV2	.
ASSVGGQGMNTQY	TRBJ2-3	TRBV9	TRBD1
ASSPRAGGPDTQY	TRBJ2-3	TRBV6-1	TRBD1
ASSFSAGGYGYT	TRBJ1-2	TRBV12-3/TRBV12-4	.
ASSEILGTGFIYGYT	TRBJ1-2	TRBV6-1	TRBD1
ASSGEAAVGYT	TRBJ1-2	TRBV5-1	.
ASSPGTGGNQPQH	TRBJ1-5	TRBV18	TRBD1
ASSPTGLVGYGYT	TRBJ1-2	TRBV5-4	.
ASSYGTGTSGRALLETQY	TRBJ2-5	TRBV6-5	TRBD2
SASSGRALADTQY	TRBJ2-3	TRBV20-1	TRBD2
ASSDVWSGPQH	TRBJ1-5	TRBV6-1	.
ASSLRGASLGYT	TRBJ1-2	TRBV7-2	.
ASSYRQGARTGELF	TRBJ2-2	TRBV12-3/TRBV12-4	TRBD1
ASRMDKYNEQF	TRBJ2-1	TRBV11-3	.
SARAGGSSQETQY	TRBJ2-5	TRBV20-1	TRBD2
ASSLVGTVMNTEAF	TRBJ1-1	TRBV7-8	.
ASSLGLAGVGEQF	TRBJ2-1	TRBV12-3/TRBV12-4	TRBD2
ASRTSGAFFSGTDTQY	TRBJ2-3	TRBV19	TRBD2
ASTKMGQGKETQY	TRBJ2-5	TRBV21-1	.
ASSGIRRGILGSGANVLT	TRBJ2-6	TRBV27	.
ASGREVRTNTEAF	TRBJ1-1	TRBV7-3	.
ASSLGDRAVAF	TRBJ1-1	TRBV7-2	TRBD1
ASSSPLTGEGGEQY	TRBJ2-7	TRBV12-3/TRBV12-4	TRBD1
ASSSPRDAASTDTQY	TRBJ2-3	TRBV6-5	.
ASSLGGAQY	TRBJ2-5	TRBV6-1	.
ASNTTGDTEAF	TRBJ1-1	TRBV7-3	TRBD1
ATLFQWANYGYT	TRBJ1-2	TRBV10-2	.
ASSNDRGRGEKLF	TRBJ1-4	TRBV19	TRBD1
ASSLSRDRVFNSPLH	TRBJ1-6	TRBV27	TRBD1
ASSIAPTGLTGELF	TRBJ2-2	TRBV19	TRBD1
ASIARGGAYGYT	TRBJ1-2	TRBV6-1	.
ASSYWGGEGFYGYT	TRBJ1-2	TRBV6-2/TRBV6-3	.
ASSLGVARGYGYT	TRBJ1-2	TRBV11-3	.
ASSTSLSTDTQY	TRBJ2-3	TRBV7-3	.
SARAQGGYNSPLH	TRBJ1-6	TRBV20-1	.
ASRSGAGNTIY	TRBJ1-3	TRBV27	.
ASSSGTGHSPLH	TRBJ1-6	TRBV11-2	TRBD1
ASSSGQGGMNTEAF	TRBJ1-1	TRBV6-5	.
ASSGQGSYGYT	TRBJ1-2	TRBV2	TRBD1
ASRAYSNQPQH	TRBJ1-5	TRBV2	.
ASSLGRAHT	TRBJ1-2	TRBV12-3/TRBV12-4	.
ASSLQARVDEQY	TRBJ2-7	TRBV11-2	.
ASSQSTGSLRGYT	TRBJ1-2	TRBV6-5	TRBD1
ASSRVRMGYTEAF	TRBJ1-1	TRBV7-9	.
ASRDRGYGYT	TRBJ1-2	TRBV2	TRBD1
ASSQTGYSGNTIY	TRBJ1-3	TRBV6-1	.
SAGGTTQNTGELF	TRBJ2-2	TRBV20-1	.
ASIERGRDYGYT	TRBJ1-2	TRBV19	.
ASSSRTGGMVTDTQY	TRBJ2-3	TRBV18	TRBD1
ASSKHFSSSGGNQETQY	TRBJ2-5	TRBV19	TRBD2